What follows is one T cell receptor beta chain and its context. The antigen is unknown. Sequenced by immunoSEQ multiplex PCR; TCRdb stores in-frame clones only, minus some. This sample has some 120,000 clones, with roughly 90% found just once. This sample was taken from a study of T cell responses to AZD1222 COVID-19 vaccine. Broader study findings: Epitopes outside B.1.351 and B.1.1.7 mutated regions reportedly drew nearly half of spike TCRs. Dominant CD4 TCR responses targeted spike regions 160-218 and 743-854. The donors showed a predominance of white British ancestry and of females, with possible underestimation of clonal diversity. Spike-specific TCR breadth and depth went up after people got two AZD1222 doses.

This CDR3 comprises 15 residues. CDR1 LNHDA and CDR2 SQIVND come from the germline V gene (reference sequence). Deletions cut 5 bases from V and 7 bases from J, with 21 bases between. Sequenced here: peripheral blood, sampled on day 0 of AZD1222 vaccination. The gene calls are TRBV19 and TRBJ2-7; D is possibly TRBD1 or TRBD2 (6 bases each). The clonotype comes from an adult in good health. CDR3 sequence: CASSGGPRPSSEQYF. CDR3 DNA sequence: TGTGCCAGTAGTGGGGGGCCCCGACCCTCCTCGGAGCAGTACTTC.